This passage covers 13 T cell receptor beta chains from one sample sequenced in a study of vaccination effects on CD4 cells after COVID-19 (dated by TCRdb to 2022 to 2024). These receptors have no identified antigens. Libraries were constructed by the immunoSEQ multiplex PCR assay. TCRdb took over this immuneACCESS table, retaining in-frame rearrangements with V and J assigned. Such tables are incomplete; in checked studies, under half of the missing clones stem from an unresolved V gene, and the remainder is unexplained. Across this sample there are some 66,000 clones, with over 75% seen only once. The ten biggest clones cover around 2.5% of the sample. After about 10 days of culture, CD4+ T cells were isolated with the EasySep CD4+ T cell isolation kit. Participants received two doses of either the BNT162b2 or the mRNA-1273 mRNA SARS-CoV-2 vaccine. The sequencing here drew on CD4+ T cells from PBMCs cultured without peptide, taken after COVID-19 vaccination. These receptors all come from a human donor who received a COVID-19 vaccine.

The CDR3 region has the DNA TGCGCCAGCAGCTTGACGGGGGAAAGCACAGATACGCAGTATTTT. Protein sequence: CASSLTGESTDTQYF. The chain joins TRBV5-1 to TRBJ2-3, with D possibly matching TRBD2 (6 bases). The CDR3 is made up of 15 amino acids. Germline lookup yields CDR1 SGHRS and CDR2 YFSETQ. Trimming took 1 base from V and 0 from J, leaving 9 bases between them.

The chain couples TRBV28 to TRBJ2-7; D is uncertain. The ends were cut back, 10 bases at V and 5 bases at J, with 15 bases in the middle. Germline CDR1 MDHEN, CDR2 SYDVKM. The CDR3 extends over 12 amino acids. In nucleotides, the CDR3 is TGTGCCACTATTGGACCCATCCACGAGCAGTACGTC. It codes for CATIGPIHEQYV.

This clone is a singleton in its sample. The chain combines TRBV4-2 with TRBJ2-3, with 8 bases fitting TRBD2. Germline CDR1 LGHNA, CDR2 YNFKEQ. This CDR3 is 15 amino acids long. Trimming took 3 bases from V and 1 from J; bases not matched to a gene: 3. The CDR3 coding sequence is TGTGCCAGCAGCCAGACTAGCGCCGGCACAGATACGCAGTATTTT. Its protein is CASSQTSAGTDTQYF.

The chain joins TRBV5-1 to TRBJ1-1; TRBD1 matches at 9 bases. The V segment lost 3 bases and the J segment 2 bases; nucleotides outside the gene matches: 8. The germline V gene encodes CDR1 SGHRS and CDR2 YFSETQ. The CDR3 covers 16 residues. The CDR3 protein is CASSSGMGQGNTEAFF. CDR3 bases: TGCGCCAGCAGCTCTGGAATGGGACAGGGAAACACTGAAGCTTTCTTT.

The gene calls are TRBV10-1 and TRBJ1-1; 9 nucleotides agree with TRBD1. The length of the CDR3 is 16 residues. V lost 3 bases and J lost 4; bases outside the gene matches: 9. From germline, CDR1 is WNHNN and CDR2 SYGVQD (reference sequence). In nucleotides, the CDR3 is TGCGCCAGCAGTGATACCACAGGGGGCCGTGGCACTGAAGCTTTCTTT. It yields the protein CASSDTTGGRGTEAFF.

The chain uses TRBV2 and TRBJ1-5, with unresolved D. The germline V gene has CDR1 SNHLY and CDR2 FYNNEI. The CDR3 is made up of 15 amino acids. V lost 0 bases to trimming and J lost 0 bases, with 6 bases between them. The CDR3 here is CASSEAGNSNQPQHF. The CDR3 DNA reads as TGTGCCAGCAGTGAAGCGGGAAATAGCAATCAGCCCCAGCATTTT.

This clone was counted once. The chain employs TRBV18 and TRBJ2-5; the D gene could be TRBD1 or TRBD2 (5 bases each). The V end lost 4 bases, the J end lost 5 bases, and 11 bases lay between the germline ends. The CDR3 is 13 amino acids. The germline V gene has CDR1 KGHSH and CDR2 LQKENI. CDR3 loop: CASSQGRGETQYF. DNA for the CDR3: TGTGCCAGCTCACAGGGGCGCGGGGAGACCCAGTACTTC.

The chain combines TRBV6-5 with TRBJ2-1; D unclear. Deletions cut 2 bases from V and 10 bases from J, with 12 bases between. Germline lookup yields CDR1 MNHEY and CDR2 SVGAGI. There are 13 residues in the CDR3. CDR3: CASSYQGRYEQFF. The CDR3 coding sequence is TGTGCCAGCAGTTACCAAGGCAGATACGAGCAGTTCTTC.

The CDR3 spells CASATGQGVAGELFF. In DNA, the CDR3 is TGTGCCAGTGCGACGGGACAGGGGGTTGCCGGGGAGCTGTTTTTT. The chain links TRBV28 to TRBJ2-2; 11 nucleotides line up with TRBD1. Germline V gives CDR1 MDHEN, CDR2 SYDVKM. This CDR3 is 15 amino acids long. V dropped 9 bases and J dropped 6; count of bases not matched to a gene: 9.

The V and J genes are TRBV19 and TRBJ2-6, with TRBD1 as a possible D gene (5 bases). Germline V gene data show CDR1 as LNHDA and CDR2 as SQIVND (reference sequence). V lost 5 bases, J lost 0 bases, and 8 bases lay in between. This CDR3 is 15 amino acids long. The CDR3 DNA follows: TGTGCCAGTAGTTATACAGGCTCTGGGGCCAACGTCCTGACTTTC. It specifies CASSYTGSGANVLTF. Using reference TRBV19 and TRBJ2-6 for the parts outside the CDR3, the full variable domain is DGGITQSPKYLFRKEGQNVTLSCEQNLNHDAMYWYRQDPGQGLRLIYYSQIVNDFQKGDIAEGYSVSREKKESFPLTVTSAQKNPTAFYLCASSYTGSGANVLTFGAGSRLTVL.

This clone came up a few times. J is TRBJ1-1 and V is TRBV5-1; tentatively, D is TRBD1 (5 bases). Trimming pared 2 bases from V and 4 bases from J, leaving 18 bases between. Germline CDR1 is SGHRS and CDR2 is YFSETQ. The CDR3 runs 16 residues. CDR3 nucleotide sequence: TGCGCCAGCAGCTTTTCCTCGGGGGGGGTTGGCACTGAAGCTTTCTTT. Translating it yields CASSFSSGGVGTEAFF.

Only one count was recorded for this clone. V is TRBV19 and J is TRBJ1-2; the D gene is possibly TRBD1 (5 bases). The CDR3 runs to 14 residues. Germline V CDR1 and CDR2: LNHDA, SQIVND (reference sequence). V lost 7 bases and J lost 0, with 12 bases in between. CDR3 in amino acids: CASTGGYTNYGYTF. CDR3 in DNA: TGTGCCAGTACGGGGGGATATACTAACTATGGCTACACCTTC.

This clone was found once. This chain connects TRBV7-6 to TRBJ2-5; D gene ambiguous. Germline V gene sequence: CDR1 SGHVS, CDR2 FNYEAQ. V gave up 1 base and J gave up 4 bases, with 4 bases separating them. The CDR3 spans 12 residues. The CDR3 coding sequence is TGTGCCAGCAGCTTAGGCCGAGAGACCCAGTACTTC. Translating gives CASSLGRETQYF.